Sequencing of this T cell receptor beta chain was carried out in a study of neurological immune-mediated disorders. TCRdb used MiXCR to reprocess the 5' RACE reads, holding one entry per CDR3 protein. The sample contains 71,000 or so distinct CDR3 sequences, roughly 13% of which appear only once. This sample's time point: longitudinal time-point 1 (baseline). There are 13 residues in the CDR3. Germline-derived CDR1 and CDR2 are SGHRS and YFSETQ. Trimming stripped 0 bases from V and 6 bases from J, with 7 bases between. Many counts were recorded for this clonotype. This clonotype was sampled from a female donor with HTLV-1-associated myelopathy (HAM/TSP). The chain carries TRBV5-1 and TRBJ2-4; D is unresolved. The source material was PBMCs. In DNA form, the CDR3 reads TGCGCCAGCAGCTTGGGTGGCGGAAACATTCAGTACTTC. As protein: CASSLGGGNIQYF.